A selection of T cell receptor beta chains follows, all from one sample in a study of blood T cell repertoires in COVID-19. Measured with immunoSEQ multiplex PCR; TCRdb has only the in-frame clones, and not every one. Among some 81,000 clones, about 90% were seen once, and the ten largest hold 0.95% to 1.3%. The sample taken for sequencing was peripheral blood. The receptors were sampled from a woman aged 45-65 years in a cohort sampled during active COVID-19. Each CDR3 is given with its conserved first and last residue. A D gene is named only where the DNA matches it firmly. Size is omitted from some rows. Given values are once, few, many or a class for expanded clones.

V gene,D gene,clone size,J gene,CDR3 DNA,CDR3 protein
TRBV5-5,TRBD2,.,TRBJ2-1,TGTGCCAGCAGCTCGAGTCTGGGACTATCCTACAATGAGCAGTTCTTC,CASSSSLGLSYNEQFF
TRBV5-5,TRBD2,.,TRBJ2-3,TGTGCCAGCAGCTTGCCGGGACTAGCGGGAGTAGATACGCAGTATTTT,CASSLPGLAGVDTQYF
TRBV7-9,TRBD2,.,TRBJ2-1,TGTGCCAGCAGCTATAGGACTAGCGGGAGGGGACTCTCCTACAATGAGCAGTTCTTC,CASSYRTSGRGLSYNEQFF
TRBV7-9,TRBD2,.,TRBJ2-1,TGTGCCAGCAGCTTGGGGCTAGCGGAACTTGAGCAGTTCTTC,CASSLGLAELEQFF
TRBV3-1/TRBV3-2,TRBD2,.,TRBJ2-3,TGTGCCAGCAGTCCCACTAGCGGGAGTACAGATACGCAGTATTTT,CASSPTSGSTDTQYF
TRBV28,.,few,TRBJ2-4,TGTGCCAGCAGCTCCGGGGTAGCCAAAAACATTCAGTACTTC,CASSSGVAKNIQYF
TRBV29-1,.,few,TRBJ2-7,TGCAGCGTTGAAGCCCACAGCTCCTACGAGCAGTACTTC,CSVEAHSSYEQYF
TRBV15,.,.,TRBJ1-4,TGTGCCACCAGCAGAGGCGAATTGCAGGCTAATGAAAAACTGTTTTTT,CATSRGELQANEKLFF
TRBV6-6,.,.,TRBJ1-5,TGTGCCAGCGTTGAAGGACCTCAGGGGCAGCCCCAGCATTTT,CASVEGPQGQPQHF
TRBV14,TRBD2,.,TRBJ2-1,TGTGCCAGCAGCCGACTAGCGTCGGGCGATGAGCAGTTCTTC,CASSRLASGDEQFF
TRBV5-1,TRBD2,.,TRBJ2-3,TGCGCCAGCAGTCCACGGACTAGCTTGACAGATACGCAGTATTTT,CASSPRTSLTDTQYF
TRBV18,.,.,TRBJ1-5,TGTGCCAGCTCACCAACAGGAGGCAATCAGCCCCAGCATTTT,CASSPTGGNQPQHF
TRBV28,TRBD2,.,TRBJ2-7,TGTGCCAGCAGTGTCCCAGGGACTAGGGGACCCTACGAGCAGTACTTC,CASSVPGTRGPYEQYF
TRBV2,TRBD1,.,TRBJ1-5,TGTGCCAGCAGTGCCTCCGGGACAGGGGGCCGTTCGAGGGGTCAGCCCCAGCATTTT,CASSASGTGGRSRGQPQHF
TRBV5-1,TRBD2,.,TRBJ2-2,TGCGCCAGCACCCCACTAGCGGGGAACACCGGGGAGCTGTTTTTT,CASTPLAGNTGELFF
TRBV29-1,.,once,TRBJ1-2,TGCAGCGTTGACCTGGGGCCCTCTTACTATGGCTACACCTTC,CSVDLGPSYYGYTF
TRBV5-8,TRBD1,.,TRBJ2-1,TGTGCCAGCAGCTCCGGGACAGGGATCTACAATGAGCAGTTCTTC,CASSSGTGIYNEQFF
TRBV19,.,.,TRBJ2-1,TGTGCCAGTAGTATAGGCGGCGGAACATACAATGAGCAGTTCTTC,CASSIGGGTYNEQFF
TRBV4-1,.,.,TRBJ1-5,TGCGCCAGCAGCCTCGGTTCCGACATCGTTTCTAATCAGCCCCAGCATTTT,CASSLGSDIVSNQPQHF
TRBV18,TRBD1,.,TRBJ1-4,TGTGCCAGCTCACCTCGGCAGGGACAGGGGGAAAAACTGTTTTTT,CASSPRQGQGEKLFF
TRBV15,TRBD1,once,TRBJ2-7,TGTGCCACCAGCAGCGGAGTGGGACAGGCGAGGGACGAGCAGTACTTC,CATSSGVGQARDEQYF
TRBV3-1/TRBV3-2,TRBD2,.,TRBJ2-5,TGTGCCAGCAGCCAAGCACAGACTAGCATTACCCAGTACTTC,CASSQAQTSITQYF
TRBV5-5,TRBD1,.,TRBJ2-5,TGTGCCAGCAGCATTGACAGGGGTCGCCGGGGGACCCAGTACTTC,CASSIDRGRRGTQYF
TRBV19,TRBD1,.,TRBJ1-4,TGTGCCAGTAGGCACCGAGACAGGGCAACTAATGAAAAACTGTTTTTT,CASRHRDRATNEKLFF
TRBV10-3,.,.,TRBJ1-5,TGTGCCACGACTAAAGGGAGCAATCAGCCCCAGCATTTT,CATTKGSNQPQHF
TRBV24-1,.,.,TRBJ2-3,TGTGCCACAGGGACAAGCGGAGCGGATACGCAGTATTTT,CATGTSGADTQYF
TRBV3-1/TRBV3-2,TRBD1,.,TRBJ1-1,TGTGCCAGCAGCCCAGGGTACGGACAGGGGAACACTGAAGCTTTCTTT,CASSPGYGQGNTEAFF
TRBV3-1/TRBV3-2,.,.,TRBJ1-2,TGTGCCAGCAGCCAATTCCTTAGACAGACAAACTATGGCTACACCTTC,CASSQFLRQTNYGYTF
TRBV6-5,TRBD1,.,TRBJ1-5,TGTGCCAGCAGGTCAACAGGGGGGGATCAGCCCCAGCATTTT,CASRSTGGDQPQHF
TRBV10-2,TRBD2,.,TRBJ2-7,TGCGCCAGCGGTCGGGAGGGGTACGAGCAGTACTTC,CASGREGYEQYF
TRBV6-5,.,.,TRBJ1-2,TGTGCCAGCAGCCGGACAGCTAACTATGGCTACACCTTC,CASSRTANYGYTF
TRBV11-2,.,.,TRBJ2-1,TGTGCCAGCAGCACAGGGACTAAAAATGAGCAGTTCTTC,CASSTGTKNEQFF
TRBV29-1,TRBD1,.,TRBJ1-1,TGCAGCGTTGCGAGGACAGGCCGTCTGAACACTGAAGCTTTCTTT,CSVARTGRLNTEAFF
TRBV29-1,TRBD1,few,TRBJ1-1,TGCAGCGCCAGGGACAGAACAGCTGAAGCTTTCTTT,CSARDRTAEAFF
TRBV19,.,.,TRBJ1-1,TGTGCCAGTAAGTTTATGGAGTCCGAGAACACTGAAGCTTTCTTT,CASKFMESENTEAFF
TRBV5-6,TRBD2,.,TRBJ2-7,TGTGCCAGCAGTCTAGCGGGAGGGGTCGAGCAGTACTTC,CASSLAGGVEQYF
TRBV6-1,TRBD1,.,TRBJ2-2,TGTGCCAGCAGTGACTGGGGGCGACAGGGGGCTGTCGGGGAGCTGTTTTTT,CASSDWGRQGAVGELFF
TRBV11-3,TRBD2,.,TRBJ2-1,TGTGCCAGCAGCTTACAGGGACTAGCGGCCCCCGGGGAGCAGTTCTTC,CASSLQGLAAPGEQFF
TRBV3-1/TRBV3-2,TRBD1,.,TRBJ1-6,TGTGCCAGCAGGTTGGGGACAGACGGAAATTCACCCCTCCACTTT,CASRLGTDGNSPLHF
TRBV7-3,.,.,TRBJ2-1,TGTGCCAGCAGCACCCCCGGAGGCGGGGGCCTCAGTGAGCAGTTCTTC,CASSTPGGGGLSEQFF
TRBV7-8,.,.,TRBJ2-7,TGTGCCAGCAGCTCGCCTGACAGTTCCTACGAGCAGTACTTC,CASSSPDSSYEQYF
TRBV4-1,.,once,TRBJ2-7,TGCGCCAGCAGCCAAGTGGCGGTTGGGGGCGACGAGCAGTACTTC,CASSQVAVGGDEQYF
TRBV19,TRBD1,.,TRBJ2-1,TGTGCCAGCCGAGGAGACAGGGATTCCGTCCCCTACAATGAGCAGTTCTTC,CASRGDRDSVPYNEQFF
TRBV28,.,.,TRBJ2-7,TGTGCCAGCAGGCAAACATGGATAGCCTCGTACGAGCAGTACTTC,CASRQTWIASYEQYF
TRBV28,.,.,TRBJ2-7,TGTGCCAGCAGACCCGGGGGTCTCGAGGAGCAGTACTTC,CASRPGGLEEQYF
TRBV10-3,TRBD2,few,TRBJ2-7,TGTGCCATTAGCGGACTAGCGGGATCTGGCGAGCAGTACTTC,CAISGLAGSGEQYF
TRBV10-3,.,.,TRBJ1-4,TGTGCCATCAGTGAGTCGGCGGGGGGCGCGTGGGAAAAACTGTTTTTT,CAISESAGGAWEKLFF
TRBV7-3,TRBD1,.,TRBJ1-1,TGTGCCAGCAGCCCCCGACAGGGTAAAGACACTGAAGCTTTCTTT,CASSPRQGKDTEAFF
TRBV28,TRBD1,.,TRBJ1-5,TGTGCCAGCAGTCGTGGGAGACAGGGGTCACAGCCCCAGCATTTT,CASSRGRQGSQPQHF
TRBV21-1,.,.,TRBJ2-1,TGTGCCAGCAGCAAAGCGGGGAAGCGGTACTCCGTTGAGCAGTTCTTC,CASSKAGKRYSVEQFF
TRBV11-2,TRBD2,.,TRBJ2-3,TGTGCCAGCAGCCCACGGGCGGGAGGGTACACAGATACGCAGTATTTT,CASSPRAGGYTDTQYF
TRBV6-5,.,.,TRBJ1-1,TGTGCCAGCACCCTGGGACAGAACACTGAAGCTTTCTTT,CASTLGQNTEAFF
TRBV2,TRBD1,.,TRBJ2-2,TGTGCCAGCAGTTCCAGGGGGCTCTACACCGGGGAGCTGTTTTTT,CASSSRGLYTGELFF
TRBV28,.,.,TRBJ1-3,TGTGCCAGCAGTTCCAATGGAGCTTCTGGAAACACCATATATTTT,CASSSNGASGNTIYF
TRBV13,TRBD2,once,TRBJ2-7,TGTGCCAGCAGCTTAGGCAAGGCTAGCGGGAGACTCCACTACGAGCAGTACTTC,CASSLGKASGRLHYEQYF
TRBV7-2,TRBD1,.,TRBJ2-2,TGTGCCAGCAGCCCTTATTCCACAGGGGGACACGGGGAGCTGTTTTTT,CASSPYSTGGHGELFF
TRBV5-6,TRBD2,.,TRBJ2-1,TGTGCCAGCAGCTTTCTAGCGGGAGTAGTTTACAATGAGCAGTTCTTC,CASSFLAGVVYNEQFF